This TCR beta chain is drawn from a study of T cells after posttransplantation cyclophosphamide. Study observations and caveats: Donor-recipient repertoire similarity was low at 1-2 months, rising over year one. Tissue-infiltrating T cells from skin or gut overlapped little with blood T cells. Recipient CMV seropositivity and CMV reactivation strongly tracked TRB clonality.

Trimming removed 4 bases at V and 10 bases at J, with 13 bases between. Germline CDR1 is LNHDA and CDR2 is SQIVND (reference sequence). The CDR3 runs to 13 residues. The naive gate required viable CD3+CD4+ or CD3+CD8+ cells with CCR7+CD45RA+CD45RO-CD95-CD27+CD28+ phenotype. Peripheral blood was collected from the related graft donor on the marrow donation day. Some clones are missing from TCRdb's copy, which holds only in-frame ones; the method was immunoSEQ multiplex PCR. The sample lists about 32,000 clones, roughly 90% seen once, with about 0.1% in the top ten. Comments on this clone: Its antigen is unidentified.

The chain links TRBV19 to TRBJ1-4; TRBD1 might be the D (6 bases). The sample comprised naive CD4+ T cells sorted from blood. This sequence was found in a man aged 25-45 years in good health and a related stem cell transplant donor. The CDR3 loop reads CASSKGAGVKLFF. The CDR3, as DNA: TGTGCCAGTAGTAAAGGGGCAGGGGTAAAACTGTTTTTT.